This T cell receptor (beta chain) was identified during a study of T cell changes during pregnancy in multiple sclerosis. The data were produced by immunoSEQ multiplex PCR, yet TCRdb's version contains in-frame clones alone and is incomplete. The data show tens of thousands of clones, around 93% seen once. CDR1 and CDR2 (germline): MNHEY, SMNVEV (reference sequence). J gave up 1 base and V 1 base, and 6 bases lay outside the gene matches. This CDR3 has 17 residues. Sequenced material: peripheral blood, taken in the first trimester of pregnancy. V gene TRBV27 combines with J gene TRBJ2-5, with TRBD2 matching over 10 bases. The receptor was isolated from a female donor with multiple sclerosis, enrolled in a pregnancy study. The CDR3 DNA reads TGTGCCAGCAGTTTATTCTTTAGCGGGAGGACCCAAGAGACCCAGTACTTC. Residues: CASSLFFSGRTQETQYF.